The 18 T cell receptor beta chains in this list originate from one sample, sequenced in a study of molecular identifiers for immune sequencing clone quantification. TCRdb redid the calling of the PCR reads with MiXCR, one entry per CDR3 protein. This table has about half a million distinct CDR3 sequences, over 20% appearing once. The sequenced sample consisted of naive CD8+ T cells from blood, with Jurkat cell RNA spiked in. Subset denoted: FACS-sorted CD8+CD4-CCR7+CD45RA+ naive T cells. The receptor set was obtained from a human donor in good health. Some libraries in this study had Jurkat cell RNA spiked in.

J is TRBJ2-1 and V is TRBV25-1; the D call may be TRBD1 or TRBD2 (5 bases each). The CDR3 extends over 14 amino acids. V shed 1 base and J shed 10 bases, with 14 bases lying between them. Germline CDR1 is MGHDK and CDR2 is SYGVNS. The CDR3 loop reads CASSESGRGAEQFF. CDR3 DNA sequence: TGTGCCAGCAGTGAATCGGGCAGAGGGGCAGAGCAGTTCTTC. Complete variable domain (other parts from reference TRBV25-1 and TRBJ2-1): EADIYQTPRYLVIGTGKKITLECSQTMGHDKMYWYQQDPGMELHLIHYSYGVNSTEKGDLSSESTVSRIRTEHFPLTLESARPSHTSQYLCASSESGRGAEQFFGPGTRLTVL.

This clonotype has more than one count but fewer than ten. The chain carries TRBV4-3 and TRBJ1-2; 12 bases are a match to TRBD1. V lost 0 bases to trimming and J lost 4 bases; unmatched junction nucleotides: 6. Germline CDR1 is LGHNA and CDR2 is YSLEER. The CDR3 extends over 17 amino acids. The CDR3 spells CASSQDPGTGGVYGYTF. CDR3 coding DNA: TGCGCCAGCAGCCAAGATCCGGGGACAGGGGGCGTCTATGGCTACACCTTC.

This clonotype was counted only a few times. This chain links TRBV9 with TRBJ1-5, with D tentatively TRBD1 (6 bases). Germline loops: CDR1 SGDLS, CDR2 YYNGEE. The CDR3 covers 15 residues. V was shortened by 0 bases and J by 3 bases, with 10 bases between the two germline ends. CDR3: CASSVGGQINQPQHF. DNA of the CDR3: TGTGCCAGCAGCGTAGGTGGACAGATCAATCAGCCCCAGCATTTT.

J is TRBJ2-1 and V is TRBV29-1; either TRBD1 or TRBD2 may supply D (6 bases each). V lost 3 bases and J 0 bases, leaving 12 bases between the germline ends. The CDR3 totals 15 residues. Germline values: CDR1 SQVTM, CDR2 ANQGSEA. For the CDR3, the DNA is TGCAGCGTTGAGGGGGGCGACCACTCCTACAATGAGCAGTTCTTC. Translating gives CSVEGGDHSYNEQFF.

For this clonotype: Being one base from a much bigger clone, this may be a read error. The rearrangement links TRBV7-6 to TRBJ1-1; D is uncertain. Per the germline V gene, CDR1 is SGHVS and CDR2 is FNYEAQ. This CDR3 region has 14 residues. The CDR3 loop is CAGSPGDRPPEAFF. The CDR3 DNA sequence: TGTGCCGGCAGCCCAGGCGATCGACCCCCTGAAGCTTTCTTT.

The V gene is TRBV15, the J gene TRBJ2-3, with TRBD2 identical over 10 bases. The CDR3 covers 16 residues. CDR1 and CDR2 from the germline V gene are LNHNV and YYDKDF (reference sequence). With 4 bases clipped from V and 2 bases from J, the junction kept 6 bases outside the gene matches. CDR3 in amino acids: CATSMETSGYTDTQYF. CDR3 DNA sequence: TGTGCCACCAGCATGGAGACTAGCGGGTACACAGATACGCAGTATTTT.

This clonotype has more than one count but fewer than ten. The chain combines TRBV28 with TRBJ2-7, with 9 positions matching TRBD2. Germline V lookup: CDR1 MDHEN, CDR2 SYDVKM. V lost 2 bases, J lost 3 bases, and 5 bases stayed unmatched. This CDR3 is built from 15 residues. The CDR3 DNA sequence: TGTGCCAGCAGTTTAGCCAGCGGGAGGATCTACGAGCAGTACTTC. Protein: CASSLASGRIYEQYF.

This clonotype was found many times. The gene calls are TRBV18 and TRBJ1-1, with TRBD1 as a possible D gene (5 bases). Germline loops: CDR1 KGHSH, CDR2 LQKENI. The V end was cut by 3 bases, the J end by 8 bases, with 10 bases between. This CDR3 spans 12 amino acids. The CDR3 DNA sequence: TGTGCCAGCTCACCCACGACAGAAGAAGCTTTCTTT. This sequence encodes CASSPTTEEAFF.

This clonotype has a handful of counts. This chain uses TRBV13 with TRBJ2-5; perhaps TRBD1 as D (6 bases). Trimming cost V 2 bases and J 5 bases, with 9 bases left between them. The CDR3 is 13 residues long. Germline V CDR1 and CDR2: PRHDT, FYEKMQ (reference sequence). CDR3 in DNA: TGTGCCAGCAGCTTACAGGGGTGGGAGACCCAGTACTTC. Protein: CASSLQGWETQYF.

The V gene is TRBV28, the J gene TRBJ1-5; TRBD1 is a possible D gene (6 bases). This CDR3 has 14 amino acids. CDR1 MDHEN and CDR2 SYDVKM come from the germline V gene. The V and J ends lost 11 bases and 2 bases respectively, with 16 bases between them. CDR3 bases: TGTGCCGGAAACTCAGGGGTGGGCAATCAGCCCCAGCATTTT. Its protein is CAGNSGVGNQPQHF.

On this clonotype: This may stem from a read error, because a much larger clone lies one nucleotide away. The rearrangement links TRBV7-8 to TRBJ2-2, with TRBD1 matching over 8 bases. The CDR3 is 16 amino acids. Trimming took 4 bases from V and 2 from J; bases not matched to a gene: 6. CDR1 is SGHVS, CDR2 FQNEAQ, per germline. CDR3 bases: TGTGCCAGCAGCTCCCCCGGACAGGGAAACACCGGGGAGCTGTTTTTT. Translated, it gives CASSSPGQGNTGELFF.

This clonotype was counted many times. The V call is TRBV6-5, the J call TRBJ1-4; 7 bases are shared with TRBD1. CDR3 size: 17 residues. Germline CDR1 is MNHEY and CDR2 is SVGAGI. Trimming at V came to 4 bases and at J to 6 bases, leaving 14 bases not matched to a gene. The CDR3 region is CASSWGQQSLVDEKLFF. As DNA, the CDR3 is TGTGCCAGCAGTTGGGGACAGCAATCTCTTGTTGATGAAAAACTGTTTTTT.

This clonotype appeared once. This sequence may be a read error, since a much larger clone differs from it by one base. The rearrangement joins TRBV2 to TRBJ1-5; 7 nucleotides match TRBD1. From germline, CDR1 is SNHLY and CDR2 FYNNEI. CDR3 length: 13 residues. DNA for the CDR3: TGTGTCAGCAGAGAAGGGGGCGGACAGCCCCAGCATTTT. Protein sequence: CVSREGGGQPQHF.

This clonotype was counted at least ten times. The chain links TRBV7-2 to TRBJ1-4, with no clear D. Germline CDR1 reads SGHTA; CDR2 reads FQGNSA. The CDR3 length is 15 residues. Trimming pared 0 bases from V and 0 bases from J, leaving 5 bases between. The CDR3 nucleotides are TGTGCCAGCAGCTTAGCCCCTACAACTAATGAAAAACTGTTTTTT. It translates to CASSLAPTTNEKLFF. Filled out from reference TRBV7-2 and TRBJ1-4, the complete variable domain reads GAGVSQSPSNKVTEKGKDVELRCDPISGHTALYWYRQSLGQGLEFLIYFQGNSAPDKSGLPSDRFSAERTGGSVSTLTIQRTQQEDSAVYLCASSLAPTTNEKLFFGSGTQLSVL.

This clonotype was seen more than once but under ten times. The rearrangement links TRBV7-3 to TRBJ2-1, with a tentative D call TRBD2 (5 bases). Trimming left V 2 bases short and J 4 bases short, with 9 bases between. The CDR3 has 14 amino acids. The germline V gene has CDR1 SGHTA and CDR2 FQGTGA. CDR3 sequence (DNA): TGTGCCAGCAGCTTAGAAGGAGGTTACAATGAGCAGTTCTTC. Translating gives CASSLEGGYNEQFF.

The gene calls are TRBV27 and TRBJ2-5; D unclear. V was cut by 1 base and J by 4 bases, with 13 bases left in between. This CDR3 is built from 15 residues. Per germline, CDR1 MNHEY and CDR2 SMNVEV (reference sequence). The CDR3 DNA reads TGTGCCAGCAGTTTATACGGGCAGGTAGGAGAGACCCAGTACTTC. Residues: CASSLYGQVGETQYF.

This clonotype has at least ten counts. The V gene is TRBV4-2, the J gene TRBJ2-3, with D tentatively TRBD2 (6 bases). Trimming took 5 bases from V and 4 from J, leaving 10 bases between them. The CDR3 sequence is 13 residues long. Germline loops: CDR1 LGHNA, CDR2 YNFKEQ. CDR3 region: CASSSRLADTQYF. The CDR3 DNA is TGTGCCAGCAGCTCCCGACTAGCAGATACGCAGTATTTT.

The chain joins TRBV20-1 to TRBJ2-7; the D call may be TRBD1 or TRBD2 (5 bases each). This CDR3 comprises 14 residues. Germline V gives CDR1 DFQATT, CDR2 SNEGSKA (reference sequence). Deletions cut 6 bases from V and 4 bases from J, with 19 bases between. CDR3 in amino acids: CSAQTAFEGYEQYF. The CDR3 coding sequence is TGCAGTGCCCAGACAGCCTTCGAGGGGTACGAGCAGTACTTC.